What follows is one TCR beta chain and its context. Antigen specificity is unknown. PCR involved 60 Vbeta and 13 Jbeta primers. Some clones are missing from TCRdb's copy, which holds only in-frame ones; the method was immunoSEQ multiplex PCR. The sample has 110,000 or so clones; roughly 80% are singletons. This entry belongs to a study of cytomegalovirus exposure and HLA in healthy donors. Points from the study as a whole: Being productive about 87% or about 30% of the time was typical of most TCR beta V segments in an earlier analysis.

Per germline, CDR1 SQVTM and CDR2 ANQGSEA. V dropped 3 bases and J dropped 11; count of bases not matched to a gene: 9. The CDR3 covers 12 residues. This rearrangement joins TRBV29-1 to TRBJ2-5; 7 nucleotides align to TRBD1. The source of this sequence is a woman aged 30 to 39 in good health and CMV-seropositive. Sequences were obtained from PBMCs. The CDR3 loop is CSVESDRSEQYF. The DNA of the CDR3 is TGCAGCGTTGAGTCGGACAGGTCAGAGCAGTACTTC.